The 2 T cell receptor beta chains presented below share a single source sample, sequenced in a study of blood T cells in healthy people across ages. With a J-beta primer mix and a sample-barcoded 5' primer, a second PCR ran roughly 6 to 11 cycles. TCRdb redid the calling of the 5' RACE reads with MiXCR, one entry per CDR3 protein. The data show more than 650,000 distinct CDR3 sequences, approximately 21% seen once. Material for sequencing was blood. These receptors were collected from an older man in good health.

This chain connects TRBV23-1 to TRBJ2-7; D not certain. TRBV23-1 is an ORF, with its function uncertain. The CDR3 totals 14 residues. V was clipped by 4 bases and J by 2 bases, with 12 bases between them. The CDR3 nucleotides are TGCGCCAGCAGTCCTCCGGATTTTCCCTACGAGCAGTACTTC. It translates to CASSPPDFPYEQYF.

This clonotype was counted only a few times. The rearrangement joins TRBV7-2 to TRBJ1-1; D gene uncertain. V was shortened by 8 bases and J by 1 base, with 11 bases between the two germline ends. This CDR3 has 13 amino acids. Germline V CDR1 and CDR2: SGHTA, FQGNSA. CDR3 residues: CASGISGNTEAFF. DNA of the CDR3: TGTGCCAGCGGCATCTCAGGGAACACTGAAGCTTTCTTT.